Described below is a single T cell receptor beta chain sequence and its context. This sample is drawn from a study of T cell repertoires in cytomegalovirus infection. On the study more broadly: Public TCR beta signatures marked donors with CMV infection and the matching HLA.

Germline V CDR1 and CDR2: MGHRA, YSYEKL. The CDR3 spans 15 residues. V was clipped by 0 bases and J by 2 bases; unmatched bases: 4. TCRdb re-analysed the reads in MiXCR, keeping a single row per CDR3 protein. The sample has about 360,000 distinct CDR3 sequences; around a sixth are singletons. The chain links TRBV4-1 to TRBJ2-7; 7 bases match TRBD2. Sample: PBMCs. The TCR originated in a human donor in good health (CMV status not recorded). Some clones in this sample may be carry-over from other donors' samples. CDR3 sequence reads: CASSQDGGGPYEQYF. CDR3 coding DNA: TGCGCCAGCAGCCAAGATGGCGGGGGACCCTACGAGCAGTACTTC.